The 25 T cell receptor beta chains below come from one sample, sequenced in a study of Graves' ophthalmopathy and Graves' hyperthyroidism (dated by TCRdb to 2017 to 2018). Sequencing took place on an Illumina HiSeq 2000. TCR beta CDR3 regions were amplified from RNA transcripts for repertoire sequencing. The first round was an RT-PCR using HTBI primers with the Qiagen OneStep RT-PCR kit, and this first round was followed by a second-round multiplex PCR, then size selection and purification. TCRdb reran the public reads through fastp at Q25 and MiXCR, keeping productive beta chains. Rows are unified per CDR3 protein, each entry keeping the most common DNA and genes. Across this sample there are 600,000 to 950,000 distinct CDR3 sequences, with around 40% seen only once. The ten largest clones add up to approximately 43% of the sample. The sequenced material came from peripheral blood. These receptors all come from an adult man with Graves' ophthalmopathy.

This clonotype has at least ten counts. The chain carries TRBV29-1 and TRBJ1-5; D unresolved. In germline, CDR1 is SQVTM, CDR2 ANQGSEA. The CDR3 totals 14 residues. V was shortened by 4 bases and J by 1 base, with 11 bases between the two germline ends. CDR3 sequence: CSVGGGQSNQPQHF. In DNA, the CDR3 is TGCAGCGTTGGAGGTGGCCAAAGCAATCAGCCCCAGCATTTT. Combining the CDR3 with reference TRBV29-1 and TRBJ1-5 gives the whole variable domain SAVISQKPSRDICQRGTSLTIQCQVDSQVTMMFWYRQQPGQSLTLIATANQGSEATYESGFVIDKFPISRPNLTFSTLTVSNMSPEDSSIYLCSVGGGQSNQPQHFGDGTRLSIL.

This chain uses TRBV14 with TRBJ2-7; the D gene is possibly TRBD2 (6 bases). With 1 base removed from V and 7 bases from J, the gap between germline ends came to 17 bases. CDR1 and CDR2 from the germline V gene are SGHDN and FVKESK. The CDR3 is 15 amino acids. As DNA, the CDR3 is TGTGCCAGCAGCCAAGTCTATGGAGGGATAAGGGAGCAGTACTTC. Protein: CASSQVYGGIREQYF. Variable domain in full (rest from reference TRBV14 and TRBJ2-7): EAGVTQFPSHSVIEKGQTVTLRCDPISGHDNLYWYRRVMGKEIKFLLHFVKESKQDESGMPNNRFLAERTGGTYSTLKVQPAELEDSGVYFCASSQVYGGIREQYFGPGTRLTVT.

This clonotype was observed at least ten times. V is TRBV6-5 and J is TRBJ1-1, with no clear D. Germline V gene sequence: CDR1 MNHEY, CDR2 SVGAGI. This CDR3 has 13 amino acids. Trimming took off 0 bases at V and 2 bases at J, with 4 bases between the two ends. CDR3 in amino acids: CASSYSVNTEAFF. The CDR3 DNA is TGTGCCAGCAGTTACTCAGTTAACACTGAAGCTTTCTTT.

This clonotype was detected many times. The chain joins TRBV24-1 to TRBJ1-1; D perhaps matches TRBD1 (5 bases). The CDR3 runs to 12 residues. CDR1 and CDR2 from the germline V gene are KGHDR and SFDVKD. Trimming left V 9 bases short and J 6 bases short, with 13 bases between. The CDR3 protein is CATEDKWAEAFF. CDR3 nucleotide sequence: TGTGCCACCGAGGACAAGTGGGCTGAAGCTTTCTTT.

J is TRBJ1-5 and V is TRBV5-1; D not certain. Trimming left V 0 bases short and J 6 bases short, with 19 bases between. The CDR3 length is 17 residues. In germline, CDR1 is SGHRS, CDR2 YFSETQ. CDR3 loop: CASSLAFERGEGQPQHF. CDR3 nucleotides: TGCGCCAGCAGCTTGGCCTTCGAGCGGGGTGAGGGTCAGCCCCAGCATTTT.

This chain links TRBV15 with TRBJ2-7; 9 bases are shared with TRBD1. The CDR3 spans 13 residues. After removal of 5 bases from V and 7 bases from J, the junction contained 6 bases not matched to a gene. In germline, CDR1 is LNHNV, CDR2 YYDKDF (reference sequence). The chain's CDR3 is CATSLGGQGEQYF. CDR3 in DNA: TGTGCCACCAGCCTAGGCGGACAGGGGGAGCAGTACTTC. The whole variable domain, remainder taken from reference TRBV15 and TRBJ2-7, is DAMVIQNPRYQVTQFGKPVTLSCSQTLNHNVMYWYQQKSSQAPKLLFHYYDKDFNNEADTPDNFQSRRPNTSFCFLDIRSPGLGDTAMYLCATSLGGQGEQYFGPGTRLTVT.

This chain uses TRBV7-9 with TRBJ2-5, with TRBD2 matching over 11 bases. Germline V CDR1 and CDR2: SEHNR, FQNEAQ (reference sequence). CDR3 length: 19 amino acids. The V segment lost 5 bases and the J segment 2 bases; nucleotides outside the gene matches: 16. CDR3 sequence (DNA): TGTGCCAGCAGCCAAGATTCATTGCTAGCGGGGGGACTGCAAGAGACCCAGTACTTC. It is translated as CASSQDSLLAGGLQETQYF. Drawing the rest from reference TRBV7-9 and TRBJ2-5, the complete variable domain is DTGVSQNPRHKITKRGQNVTFRCDPISEHNRLYWYRQTLGQGPEFLTYFQNEAQLEKSRLLSDRFSAERPKGSFSTLEIQRTEQGDSAMYLCASSQDSLLAGGLQETQYFGPGTRLLVL.

The chain combines TRBV19 with TRBJ2-3, with 9 bases that match TRBD1. V lost 1 base, J lost 1 base, and 3 bases stayed unmatched. This CDR3 spans 16 amino acids. Germline CDR1 and CDR2: LNHDA and SQIVND (reference sequence). The CDR3 coding sequence is TGTGCCAGTAGTATAGGTTGGACAGGGGGCACAGATACGCAGTATTTT. Residues: CASSIGWTGGTDTQYF.

This clonotype was counted at least ten times. This rearrangement joins TRBV10-1 to TRBJ1-1; D unclear. The germline CDR1 and CDR2 sequences are WNHNN and SYGVQD (reference sequence). The CDR3 spans 13 residues. Trimming removed 8 bases at V and 6 bases at J, with 16 bases between. CDR3 DNA: TGCGCCAGCTCCGATTGGGGTCGATCTGAAGCTTTCTTT. Translated: CASSDWGRSEAFF.

About this clonotype: A read error is possible here, since a much larger clone lies one base away. V is TRBV11-2 and J is TRBJ2-5, with TRBD1 identical over 7 bases. Germline V gene lookup returns CDR1 SGHAT and CDR2 FQNNGV. CDR3 length: 13 amino acids. The CDR3 DNA follows: TGTGTCAGCAGCAGGGGGTACCAAGAGACCCAGTACTTC. As protein: CVSSRGYQETQYF.

Ten or more counts support this clonotype. The junction departs from germline at one end; a sequencing error may be responsible. The CDR3 DNA reads TGTGCCAGCAGCTTAGAGGACTGGTCCTCCGAGCAGTACTTC. This translates into CASSLEDWSSEQYF. The V call is TRBV7-9, the J call TRBJ2-7; tentative D call: TRBD2 (5 bases). This CDR3 has 14 residues. Germline lookup yields CDR1 SEHNR and CDR2 FQNEAQ (reference sequence).

As to this clonotype: A junction end diverges from the germline sequence, so it may reflect a read error. The chain joins TRBV5-1 to TRBJ2-7; 8 nucleotides match TRBD2. Per germline, CDR1 SGHRS and CDR2 YFSETQ. The CDR3 length is 15 residues. CDR3 coding DNA: TGCGCCAGCAGTTTGACTAGCGCCACCTCCTACGGGCAGTACTTC. Its protein product is CASSLTSATSYGQYF. The variable domain in full, with the rest retrieved from reference TRBV5-1 and TRBJ2-7, is KAGVTQTPRYLIKTRGQQVTLSCSPISGHRSVSWYQQTPGQGLQFLFEYFSETQRNKGNFPGRFSGRQFSNSRSEMNVSTLELGDSALYLCASSLTSATSYGQYFGPGTRLTVT.

This clonotype was seen more than once but under ten times. The chain combines TRBV6-6 with TRBJ1-2; D may be TRBD1 (5 bases). The CDR3 runs to 12 residues. With 8 bases removed from V and 4 bases from J, the gap between germline ends came to 11 bases. Germline CDR1 MNHNY, CDR2 SVGAGI (reference sequence). This CDR3 is CASLGGAYGYTF. CDR3 in DNA: TGTGCCAGCTTGGGCGGGGCCTATGGCTACACCTTC.

The rearrangement joins TRBV6-6 to TRBJ1-4; the D gene is possibly TRBD1 (5 bases). The CDR3 length is 14 residues. Per the germline V gene, CDR1 is MNHNY and CDR2 is SVGAGI (reference sequence). V was clipped by 6 bases and J by 6 bases, with 14 bases between them. The CDR3 sequence is CASRLNGGDEKLFF. As DNA, the CDR3 is TGTGCCAGCAGACTTAACGGGGGGGATGAAAAACTGTTTTTT.

In this sample, this clonotype turned up once. The chain carries TRBV15 and TRBJ2-6, with no clear D. The CDR3 spans 15 residues. Per the germline V gene, CDR1 is LNHNV and CDR2 is YYDKDF (reference sequence). Trimming took 3 bases from V and 4 from J, leaving 10 bases between them. The CDR3 loop reads CATSSLVGGANVLTF. CDR3 coding DNA: TGTGCCACCAGCAGCTTGGTAGGGGGGGCCAACGTCCTGACTTTC.

V is TRBV7-2 and J is TRBJ2-2, with D unclear. Germline V lookup: CDR1 SGHTA, CDR2 FQGNSA. Trimming removed 3 bases at V and 4 bases at J, with 6 bases between. This CDR3 has 13 residues. The CDR3 protein is CASSLKSTGELFF. The CDR3 DNA reads TGTGCCAGCAGCTTGAAGAGCACCGGGGAGCTGTTTTTT.

This clonotype has just a few counts. The J gene is TRBJ1-4, the V gene TRBV10-3; unclear D gene. CDR3 length: 14 amino acids. CDR1 and CDR2 from the germline V gene are ENHRY and SYGVKD. Trimming shortened V by 10 bases and J by 3 bases, and 15 bases separated the two germline ends. DNA for the CDR3: TGTGCCAGCGGGGAAGGACGGCCTAATGAAAAACTGTTTTTT. It yields the protein CASGEGRPNEKLFF.

V is TRBV7-2 and J is TRBJ2-5; D not certain. V lost 5 bases to trimming and J lost 5 bases, with 15 bases between them. CDR1 and CDR2 from the germline V gene are SGHTA and FQGNSA. The CDR3 spans 14 residues. CDR3: CASSPWAGKETQYF. CDR3 sequence (DNA): TGTGCCAGCAGCCCCTGGGCAGGCAAGGAGACCCAGTACTTC.

In its sample, this clonotype was seen many times. This rearrangement joins TRBV10-3 to TRBJ1-6, with no clear D. The CDR3 spans 15 residues. V was pared by 5 bases and J by 5 bases, with 13 bases between. Germline values: CDR1 ENHRY, CDR2 SYGVKD. CDR3: CAISTDQINNSPLHF. DNA of the CDR3: TGTGCCATCAGTACCGACCAGATAAATAATTCACCCCTCCACTTT.

The table lists this clonotype with a few counts. V usage is TRBV20-1 and J usage is TRBJ1-2; the match to TRBD1 covers 11 bases. The junction had 4 bases not matched to a gene; V was cut back by 3 bases and J by 4 bases. CDR1 and CDR2 (germline): DFQATT, SNEGSKA (reference sequence). The CDR3 covers 14 residues. The CDR3 DNA reads TGCAGTGCTAGGACCGGGACAGGGGGCTATGGCTACACCTTC. This translates into CSARTGTGGYGYTF.

The V and J genes are TRBV25-1 and TRBJ1-6; D might be TRBD1 (6 bases). This CDR3 is 15 amino acids long. With 5 bases removed from V and 10 bases from J, the gap between germline ends came to 18 bases. From germline, CDR1 is MGHDK and CDR2 SYGVNS. The CDR3 region is CASSLGDAGASPLHF. The DNA for the CDR3 is TGTGCCAGCAGTTTAGGGGATGCAGGGGCCTCACCCCTCCACTTT.

This chain links TRBV2 with TRBJ2-7; 10 bases are shared with TRBD1. J was trimmed by 5 bases and V by 6 bases; bases with no gene match: 10. The CDR3 consists of 15 residues. CDR1 and CDR2 (germline): SNHLY, FYNNEI. The CDR3 region has the DNA TGTGCCAGCAGAACCACCGGGACAGGGGTACACGAGCAGTACTTC. Encoded protein: CASRTTGTGVHEQYF.

As regards this clonotype: A single base separates this from a much larger clone, so it may be a read error. The CDR3 end shows no conserved phenylalanine or tryptophan, and so a read error is likely. The DNA for the CDR3 is TGTGCCAGCAGCTTATTGGGGAGCAGCTCACCCCTCCACTCT. Translating it yields CASSLLGSSSPLHS. The chain joins TRBV11-3 to TRBJ1-6; D remains unclear. The V end lost 2 bases, the J end lost 10 bases, and 12 bases lay between the germline ends. Germline assignment: CDR1 SGHNT and CDR2 YENEEA. The CDR3 is 14 residues long.

The rearrangement links TRBV29-1 to TRBJ1-2, with D uncertain. The germline gives CDR1 SQVTM, CDR2 ANQGSEA. The ends were cut back, 8 bases at V and 5 bases at J, with 18 bases in the middle. The CDR3 is 13 residues long. The CDR3 nucleotides read TGCAGCTCTCCCGGAGTGGGCGTTTATGGCTACACCTTC. This sequence encodes CSSPGVGVYGYTF.

This clonotype has just a few counts. This chain uses TRBV14 with TRBJ1-3, with a weak D call TRBD1 (6 bases). V was shortened by 5 bases and J by 5 bases, with 19 bases between the two germline ends. Germline V gene lookup returns CDR1 SGHDN and CDR2 FVKESK. The CDR3 is 16 amino acids. CDR3 DNA sequence: TGTGCCAGCAGCGCAAGGAAGACAGGCACTAGAAACACCATATATTTT. This gives the protein CASSARKTGTRNTIYF.